The clone carrying this T cell receptor beta chain has only a few counts. Its cognate antigen is unknown. This record comes from a study of beta chain features in type 1 diabetes. In the study overall: Patients and healthy donors were similar in age, gender and cell yields. Study outcomes and limitations: Shorter TCRB CDR3s, moderately but significantly so, marked every one of the four CD4+ subsets in Type 1 diabetes patients.

The investigators reverse transcribed all of the isolated RNA, so they sequenced expressed TCRB transcripts. It was found that naive, central memory and regulatory T cell samples averaged around 3.7 million reads. Only in-frame clones appear in the TCRdb table, and some are missing; sequencing was by immunoSEQ multiplex PCR. The sample yields 240,000 or so clones, over 11% seen once. The V and J ends lost 0 bases and 0 bases, in that order; junction bases with no gene match: 5. Per the germline V gene, CDR1 is SGHNT and CDR2 is YYREEE (reference sequence). The CDR3 contains 17 residues. One heparinised draw of blood, averaging about 116 mL, came from each donor.

The specimen was naive CD4+ T cells from blood. The chain couples TRBV5-4 to TRBJ2-1; 8 bases agree with TRBD1. The sequence came from a man aged 30 to 39 with type 1 diabetes. The DNA of the CDR3 is TGTGCCAGCAGCTTGGGGGGACAGGCTAGCTCCTACAATGAGCAGTTCTTC. As protein: CASSLGGQASSYNEQFF.